Presented here are 28 T cell receptor beta chains from one specimen sequenced in a study of T cells after yellow fever vaccination. A single record per CDR3 protein comes from TCRdb applying MiXCR to the 5' RACE reads. The sample shows more than 95,000 distinct CDR3 sequences, about 8.8% of them seen only once. The sample in question was CD8+ T cells sorted from PBMCs, obtained on the day of the yellow fever booster vaccination. The receptors here all came from a man aged 18 to 29 who received the YFV17D yellow fever vaccine.

This clonotype was detected a few times. CDR3 DNA: TGTGCCAGCAGCTTCACGGGTGGAGGGGGAATCAATCAGCCCCAGCATTTT. Encoded protein: CASSFTGGGGINQPQHF. This chain joins TRBV7-9 and TRBJ1-5; D perhaps matches TRBD1 (6 bases). Trimming took off 3 bases at V and 3 bases at J, with 18 bases between the two ends. The CDR3 runs to 17 residues. CDR1 and CDR2 (germline): SEHNR, FQNEAQ (reference sequence).

This clonotype showed up just a few times. V and J are TRBV15 and TRBJ2-2, with D unclear. This CDR3 region has 14 residues. Germline V gene lookup returns CDR1 LNHNV and CDR2 YYDKDF (reference sequence). Trimming took 5 bases from V and 6 from J, leaving 13 bases between them. Written as DNA, the CDR3 is TGTGCCACCAGCGTACGGACGCAGGCCGGGGAGCTGTTTTTT. Protein sequence: CATSVRTQAGELFF.

This clonotype has only a few counts. The chain uses TRBV7-9 and TRBJ2-5, with no clear D. The germline V and J ends were trimmed by 5 bases and 2 bases, with 9 bases remaining between them. The CDR3 length is 13 residues. Germline values: CDR1 SEHNR, CDR2 FQNEAQ (reference sequence). CDR3 DNA sequence: TGTGCCAGCAGCCCAAAAGAGCAAGAGACCCAGTACTTC. Protein product: CASSPKEQETQYF.

The rearrangement links TRBV4-2 to TRBJ2-2; 7 nucleotides agree with TRBD2. CDR1 LGHNA and CDR2 YNFKEQ come from the germline V gene. The length of the CDR3 is 16 residues. Trimming cost V 1 base and J 4 bases; bases outside gene matches: 6. The CDR3 loop is CASSQVSSGVTGELFF. The CDR3, as DNA: TGTGCCAGCAGCCAAGTGTCTAGCGGTGTCACCGGGGAGCTGTTTTTT.

CDR3 in DNA: TGTGCCAGCAGCGTGACTAGCGGGGGGAACAATGAGCAGTTCTTC. Translation gives CASSVTSGGNNEQFF. This chain connects TRBV6-5 to TRBJ2-1, with 13 bases fitting TRBD2. In germline, CDR1 is MNHEY, CDR2 SVGAGI. The CDR3 extends over 15 amino acids. V lost 6 bases and J lost 5; bases outside the gene matches: 4.

This clonotype has just a few counts. V is TRBV9 and J is TRBJ2-7; a possible D gene is TRBD1 (6 bases). V was pared by 0 bases and J by 4 bases, with 11 bases between. Per the germline V gene, CDR1 is SGDLS and CDR2 is YYNGEE. The length of the CDR3 is 14 residues. The CDR3 here is CASSVGGTGYEQYF. In DNA form, the CDR3 reads TGTGCCAGCAGCGTAGGAGGAACAGGGTACGAGCAGTACTTC.

The J gene is TRBJ2-1, the V gene TRBV9, with D tentatively TRBD1 (6 bases). The ends were cut back, 4 bases at V and 2 bases at J, with 16 bases in the middle. Germline values: CDR1 SGDLS, CDR2 YYNGEE. The CDR3 is 16 residues long. The CDR3 region has the DNA TGTGCCAGCAGCCCGCAAGGCAGGGGCACCTACAATGAGCAGTTCTTC. It is translated as CASSPQGRGTYNEQFF.

The J gene is TRBJ2-3, the V gene TRBV6-2 or TRBV6-3; 8 nucleotides match TRBD2. The V gene's germline CDR1 is MNHEY and CDR2 SVGEGT. V shed 2 bases, J shed 6 bases, and the junction held 19 bases outside the gene matches. The CDR3 consists of 19 residues. The CDR3 loop is CASSYAISSAGGTYDTQYF. Here the CDR3 DNA reads TGTGCCAGCAGTTACGCAATCTCATCCGCGGGGGGCACCTACGATACGCAGTATTTT.

Only a few counts were recorded for this clonotype. This chain links TRBV20-1 with TRBJ2-2; no definite D call. The germline V and J ends were trimmed by 0 bases and 0 bases, with 8 bases remaining between them. CDR3 length equals 15 residues. CDR1 and CDR2 (germline): DFQATT, SNEGSKA (reference sequence). CDR3 in DNA: TGCAGTGCTAGAGATCTACAAACGAACACCGGGGAGCTGTTTTTT. Amino acids: CSARDLQTNTGELFF.

The chain is built from TRBV7-9 and TRBJ2-7; D not certain. V was cut by 7 bases and J by 2 bases, with 9 bases left in between. Germline loops: CDR1 SEHNR, CDR2 FQNEAQ (reference sequence). CDR3 length: 12 residues. Written as DNA, the CDR3 is TGTGCCAGCATGACCCAAACCTACGAGCAGTACTTC. It yields the protein CASMTQTYEQYF.

The rearrangement uses TRBV12-3 or TRBV12-4 and TRBJ1-6, with D uncertain. Trimming cost V 0 bases and J 11 bases, with 14 bases left between them. The CDR3 contains 15 residues. CDR3 in amino acids: CASSLAGIQSPPLHF. The CDR3 DNA is TGTGCCAGCAGTTTAGCGGGTATCCAGTCCCCACCCCTCCACTTT.

This clonotype was seen only a few times. This rearrangement joins TRBV12-3 or TRBV12-4 to TRBJ1-5; D is unclear. The CDR3 covers 14 residues. The germline V and J ends were trimmed by 8 bases and 0 bases, with 11 bases remaining between them. CDR3 nucleotides: TGTGCCAGCCGGAGAGGGAATAGCAATCAGCCCCAGCATTTT. This encodes CASRRGNSNQPQHF.

In this sample, this clonotype turned up a few times. The chain has TRBV12-3 or TRBV12-4 and TRBJ1-1; possible D gene TRBD1, 5 bases. The CDR3 extends over 10 amino acids. V lost 8 bases and J lost 7, with 8 bases in between. This chain's CDR3 is CASQGYEAFF. The CDR3 DNA reads TGTGCCAGCCAGGGCTATGAAGCTTTCTTT.

In its sample, this clonotype was seen many times. The chain recombines TRBV4-3 with TRBJ2-3; 9 bases match TRBD2. The CDR3 is 16 amino acids. V was clipped by 0 bases and J by 11 bases; unmatched bases: 12. Germline assignment: CDR1 LGHNA and CDR2 YSLEER. CDR3 in DNA: TGCGCCAGCAGCCAAGATCCAGAGGCGGGGGGGCGTAAGCAGTATTTT. Amino acids: CASSQDPEAGGRKQYF.

There are a few counts of this clonotype. The CDR3 DNA reads TGTGCCAGCAGGGGAACAGGGGATACGCAGTATTTT. Amino acid sequence: CASRGTGDTQYF. J is TRBJ2-3 and V is TRBV9, with D tentatively TRBD1 (6 bases). Germline-derived CDR1 and CDR2 are SGDLS and YYNGEE. V was shortened by 5 bases and J by 6 bases, with 10 bases between the two germline ends. CDR3 length: 12 amino acids.

This clonotype showed up just a few times. The chain has TRBV6-2 or TRBV6-3 and TRBJ2-5; 8 bases line up with TRBD2. V lost 1 base to trimming and J lost 1 base; unmatched junction nucleotides: 8. Per the germline V gene, CDR1 is MNHEY and CDR2 is SVGEGT. This CDR3 comprises 17 residues. The CDR3 DNA reads as TGTGCCAGCAGTTACTGGACCGGGACTAGTCGCCAAGAGACCCAGTACTTC. It is translated as CASSYWTGTSRQETQYF.

This chain uses TRBV4-1 with TRBJ2-1; 8 nucleotides match TRBD1. Per the germline V gene, CDR1 is MGHRA and CDR2 is YSYEKL. The V gene end was trimmed by 4 bases and the J gene end by 1 base; junction bases not matched to a gene: 9. The CDR3 is made up of 17 amino acids. DNA of the CDR3: TGCGCCAGCAGCCGAGTAGATGGACAGGGATCCTACAATGAGCAGTTCTTC. Amino acid sequence: CASSRVDGQGSYNEQFF.

This clonotype has only a few counts. J is TRBJ2-5 and V is TRBV7-9; the match to TRBD2 covers 10 bases. The CDR3 has 15 amino acids. Trimming removed 4 bases from V and 3 bases from J; junction bases left unmatched: 5. Germline lookup yields CDR1 SEHNR and CDR2 FQNEAQ (reference sequence). The CDR3 here is CASSWRTSGKETQYF. CDR3 nucleotide sequence: TGTGCCAGCAGCTGGAGGACTAGCGGCAAAGAGACCCAGTACTTC.

The CDR3 nucleotides are TGTGCCAGTAGCCACGGGGAGGCTAGCTACTGGAACACTGAAGCTTTCTTT. Its translation: CASSHGEASYWNTEAFF. This chain joins TRBV19 and TRBJ1-1; D is uncertain. Trimming shortened V by 6 bases and J by 1 base, and 21 bases separated the two germline ends. The CDR3 totals 17 residues. Germline CDR1 reads LNHDA; CDR2 reads SQIVND (reference sequence).

This chain joins TRBV20-1 and TRBJ2-7; D is ambiguous. CDR3 length equals 13 residues. Trimming removed 0 bases at V and 5 bases at J, with 11 bases between. Germline loops: CDR1 DFQATT, CDR2 SNEGSKA (reference sequence). CDR3 region: CSARDYLANEQYF. The CDR3, as DNA: TGCAGTGCTAGAGATTATTTGGCAAACGAGCAGTACTTC.

This clonotype was picked up a small number of times. The CDR3 DNA follows: TGTGCCAGCAGCCCCGGACATAACTATGGCTACACCTTC. Translated: CASSPGHNYGYTF. The chain joins TRBV5-4 to TRBJ1-2, with D perhaps matching TRBD1 (5 bases). Germline assignment: CDR1 SGHNT and CDR2 YYREEE (reference sequence). The CDR3 runs 13 residues. V was pared by 4 bases and J by 1 base, with 8 bases between.

V is TRBV9 and J is TRBJ1-6, with 7 nucleotides matching TRBD1. The V and J ends lost 3 bases and 7 bases, in that order; junction bases with no gene match: 7. The CDR3 extends over 15 amino acids. CDR1 is SGDLS and CDR2 is YYNGEE in the germline V gene. The CDR3: CASSAGDSLNSPLHF. CDR3 coding DNA: TGTGCCAGCAGCGCTGGGGACAGCCTCAATTCACCCCTCCACTTT.

A few counts support this clonotype. The chain carries TRBV4-1 and TRBJ1-5; a possible D gene is TRBD1 (6 bases). Germline V gives CDR1 MGHRA, CDR2 YSYEKL. The CDR3 consists of 15 residues. V was trimmed by 3 bases and J by 7 bases, leaving 16 bases between them. Here the CDR3 reads CASSQIQTGNQPQHF. The CDR3 coding sequence is TGCGCCAGCAGCCAGATCCAAACAGGGAACCAGCCCCAGCATTTT.

In its sample, this clonotype was seen a few times. The V and J genes are TRBV7-9 and TRBJ2-3; D assignment may be TRBD1 or TRBD2 (6 bases each). Trimming pared 4 bases from V and 6 bases from J, leaving 20 bases between. CDR1 and CDR2 (germline): SEHNR, FQNEAQ (reference sequence). This CDR3 contains 16 residues. The CDR3 loop is CASSWGDIPSRDTQYF. In DNA, the CDR3 is TGTGCCAGCAGCTGGGGGGACATCCCGTCTCGGGATACGCAGTATTTT.

This clonotype was seen only a few times. The J gene is TRBJ2-7, the V gene TRBV10-2; 7 bases are shared with TRBD1. Per the germline V gene, CDR1 is WSHSY and CDR2 is SAAADI. V shed 7 bases, J shed 1 base, and the junction held 4 bases outside the gene matches. The CDR3 has 13 residues. CDR3 loop: CASMGTESYEQYF. Written as DNA, the CDR3 is TGCGCCAGCATGGGGACAGAGTCCTACGAGCAGTACTTC.

This clonotype has a count of ten or more. V gene TRBV4-2 combines with J gene TRBJ1-6, with D hard to call. Deletions cut 0 bases from V and 9 bases from J, with 9 bases between. This CDR3 contains 14 residues. From germline, CDR1 is LGHNA and CDR2 YNFKEQ. CDR3 nucleotide sequence: TGTGCCAGCAGCCAAGACACCGGGCGTTCACCCCTCCACTTT. This encodes CASSQDTGRSPLHF.

This clonotype appeared many times. This chain joins TRBV4-2 and TRBJ2-7; D uncertain. Germline lookup yields CDR1 LGHNA and CDR2 YNFKEQ. Trimming took 1 base from V and 4 from J, leaving 8 bases between them. The CDR3 contains 13 residues. The CDR3 DNA reads TGTGCCAGCAGCCAAGTTCCAGCTTACGAGCAGTACTTC. Residues: CASSQVPAYEQYF.

The sample holds many counts of this clonotype. The chain links TRBV4-1 to TRBJ2-3; either TRBD1 or TRBD2 may fit D (5 bases each). Trimming left V 4 bases short and J 8 bases short, with 10 bases between. Germline CDR1 and CDR2: MGHRA and YSYEKL. The CDR3 is 12 residues long. The CDR3 bases are TGCGCCAGCAGCCGGGACGGTCTTACGCAGTATTTT. This gives the protein CASSRDGLTQYF.